Listed below are T cell receptor beta chains from one sample, sequenced in a study of early T cells in non-severe SARS-CoV-2 infection. TCRdb called the 5' RACE reads again in MiXCR, with one record for every CDR3 protein. The table shows about 72,000 distinct CDR3 sequences, with roughly 10% occurring only once. The specimen sequenced was whole blood. The source is an adult who was a healthcare worker with PCR-confirmed SARS-CoV-2 infection or an uninfected control (not recorded which). The CDR3 runs from the conserved cysteine through the conserved F or W. A D gene is named only where the DNA matches it firmly. Part of the rows lack a size; the others show once, few, many or a class for expanded clones.

D gene: TRBD2
clone size: many
V gene: TRBV20-1
CDR3 length: 15
J gene: TRBJ2-1
CDR3 protein: CSAETSGSPYNEQFF
CDR3 DNA: TGCAGTGCGGAGACTAGCGGTAGCCCCTACAATGAGCAGTTCTTC

D gene: .
clone size: few
V gene: TRBV29-1
CDR3 length: 16
J gene: TRBJ2-1
CDR3 protein: CSVEDQGQPINNEQFF
CDR3 DNA: TGCAGCGTTGAAGATCAGGGGCAGCCAATTAACAATGAGCAGTTCTTC

D gene: TRBD2
clone size: many
V gene: TRBV4-2
CDR3 length: 16
J gene: TRBJ2-7
CDR3 protein: CASSSHGTSASYEQYF
CDR3 DNA: TGTGCCAGCAGCTCTCACGGGACTAGCGCTTCCTACGAGCAGTACTTC

D gene: .
clone size: many
V gene: TRBV4-1
CDR3 length: 14
J gene: TRBJ1-2
CDR3 protein: CASSQGGNYYGYTF
CDR3 DNA: TGCGCCAGCAGCCAAGGGGGGAATTACTATGGCTACACCTTC

D gene: .
clone size: many
V gene: TRBV7-3
CDR3 length: 16
J gene: TRBJ2-1
CDR3 protein: CASSLHRESPYNEQFF
CDR3 DNA: TGTGCCAGCAGCCTCCATCGGGAGTCCCCCTACAATGAGCAGTTCTTC

D gene: .
clone size: many
V gene: TRBV12-3/TRBV12-4
CDR3 length: 14
J gene: TRBJ2-1
CDR3 protein: CASSTRTGLNEQFF
CDR3 DNA: TGTGCCAGCAGTACTCGAACAGGGCTGAATGAGCAGTTCTTC

D gene: TRBD1
clone size: few
V gene: TRBV5-1
CDR3 length: 14
J gene: TRBJ2-7
CDR3 protein: CASSYGTGAREQYF
CDR3 DNA: TGCGCCAGCAGCTATGGGACAGGGGCTCGGGAGCAGTACTTC

D gene: TRBD2
clone size: many
V gene: TRBV10-3
CDR3 length: 15
J gene: TRBJ2-1
CDR3 protein: CAISEGLAGYNEQFF
CDR3 DNA: TGTGCCATCAGTGAAGGACTAGCGGGGTACAATGAGCAGTTCTTC

D gene: TRBD1
clone size: many
V gene: TRBV15
CDR3 length: 13
J gene: TRBJ2-1
CDR3 protein: CATSRDRSNEQFF
CDR3 DNA: TGTGCCACCAGCAGGGACAGGAGCAATGAGCAGTTCTTC

D gene: .
clone size: .
V gene: TRBV7-9
CDR3 length: 14
J gene: TRBJ2-3
CDR3 protein: CASNHGLFTDTQYF
CDR3 DNA: TGTGCCAGCAACCACGGACTTTTCACAGATACGCAGTATTTT

D gene: .
clone size: many
V gene: TRBV9
CDR3 length: 15
J gene: TRBJ2-3
CDR3 protein: CASSVAVTSADTQYF
CDR3 DNA: TGTGCCAGCAGCGTAGCGGTGACCTCTGCAGATACGCAGTATTTT

D gene: .
clone size: many
V gene: TRBV7-9
CDR3 length: 13
J gene: TRBJ2-3
CDR3 protein: CASSLAFPDTQYF
CDR3 DNA: TGTGCCAGCAGCTTAGCCTTTCCAGATACGCAGTATTTT

D gene: .
clone size: few
V gene: TRBV7-2
CDR3 length: 16
J gene: TRBJ2-3
CDR3 protein: CASSLAAGMRADTQYF
CDR3 DNA: TGTGCCAGCAGCTTAGCGGCAGGGATGAGGGCAGATACGCAGTATTTT

D gene: .
clone size: many
V gene: TRBV5-1
CDR3 length: 13
J gene: TRBJ2-5
CDR3 protein: CASIDPPQETQYF
CDR3 DNA: TGCGCCAGCATCGACCCACCCCAAGAGACCCAGTACTTC

D gene: TRBD2
clone size: .
V gene: TRBV9
CDR3 length: 17
J gene: TRBJ2-3
CDR3 protein: CASSVFSGGFSTDTQYF
CDR3 DNA: TGTGCCAGCAGCGTCTTTAGCGGGGGCTTTAGCACAGATACGCAGTATTTT

D gene: .
clone size: few
V gene: TRBV5-1
CDR3 length: 13
J gene: TRBJ2-4
CDR3 protein: CASSYAGENIQYF
CDR3 DNA: TGCGCCAGCAGCTACGCAGGGGAAAACATTCAGTACTTC

D gene: TRBD2
clone size: .
V gene: TRBV28
CDR3 length: 16
J gene: TRBJ2-3
CDR3 protein: CASSLGLAGLTDTQYF
CDR3 DNA: TGTGCCAGCAGTTTAGGGCTAGCGGGACTAACAGATACGCAGTATTTT

D gene: .
clone size: many
V gene: TRBV4-2
CDR3 length: 14
J gene: TRBJ1-2
CDR3 protein: CASSPRSPNYGYTF
CDR3 DNA: TGTGCCAGCAGCCCTAGATCACCTAACTATGGCTACACCTTC

D gene: .
clone size: few
V gene: TRBV5-1
CDR3 length: 14
J gene: TRBJ2-5
CDR3 protein: CASSLALARETQYF
CDR3 DNA: TGCGCCAGCAGCTTGGCTCTAGCCCGAGAGACCCAGTACTTC

D gene: .
clone size: few
V gene: TRBV10-3
CDR3 length: 14
J gene: TRBJ1-1
CDR3 protein: CAIRGGRDRSEAFF
CDR3 DNA: TGTGCCATCAGGGGTGGTAGGGATCGGTCTGAAGCTTTCTTT

D gene: TRBD2
clone size: many
V gene: TRBV6-2/TRBV6-3
CDR3 length: 15
J gene: TRBJ2-3
CDR3 protein: CASSSGRASTDTQYF
CDR3 DNA: TGTGCCAGCAGTAGCGGGAGGGCCAGCACAGATACGCAGTATTTT

D gene: .
clone size: .
V gene: TRBV2
CDR3 length: 14
J gene: TRBJ2-3
CDR3 protein: CASSLRDLTDTQYF
CDR3 DNA: TGTGCCAGCAGTCTTAGGGACCTCACAGATACGCAGTATTTT

D gene: TRBD2
clone size: few
V gene: TRBV9
CDR3 length: 18
J gene: TRBJ2-3
CDR3 protein: CASSTYGTSGQNTDTQYF
CDR3 DNA: TGTGCCAGCAGCACTTACGGGACTAGCGGACAAAACACAGATACGCAGTATTTT

D gene: TRBD2
clone size: .
V gene: TRBV6-4
CDR3 length: 16
J gene: TRBJ2-7
CDR3 protein: CASAPTSGRGPEEQYF
CDR3 DNA: TGTGCCAGCGCACCGACTAGCGGGAGGGGACCTGAGGAGCAGTACTTC

D gene: TRBD2
clone size: many
V gene: TRBV12-3/TRBV12-4
CDR3 length: 18
J gene: TRBJ2-3
CDR3 protein: CASSPRGGQGAGTDTQYF
CDR3 DNA: TGTGCCAGCAGTCCCCGGGGAGGGCAGGGTGCGGGCACAGATACGCAGTATTTT

D gene: .
clone size: many
V gene: TRBV6-2/TRBV6-3
CDR3 length: 13
J gene: TRBJ2-7
CDR3 protein: CASSYEHSYEQYF
CDR3 DNA: TGTGCCAGCAGTTACGAGCACTCCTACGAGCAGTACTTC

D gene: .
clone size: many
V gene: TRBV5-1
CDR3 length: 14
J gene: TRBJ2-3
CDR3 protein: CASSLEQFTDTQYF
CDR3 DNA: TGCGCCAGCAGCTTGGAGCAGTTCACAGATACGCAGTATTTT

D gene: .
clone size: few
V gene: TRBV4-2
CDR3 length: 14
J gene: TRBJ2-7
CDR3 protein: CASSPSGPSYEQYF
CDR3 DNA: TGTGCCAGCAGCCCAAGCGGGCCCTCCTACGAGCAGTACTTC

D gene: TRBD1
clone size: few
V gene: TRBV20-1
CDR3 length: 13
J gene: TRBJ2-1
CDR3 protein: CSARPGGRGEQFF
CDR3 DNA: TGCAGTGCGCGTCCGGGCGGCAGGGGGGAGCAGTTCTTC